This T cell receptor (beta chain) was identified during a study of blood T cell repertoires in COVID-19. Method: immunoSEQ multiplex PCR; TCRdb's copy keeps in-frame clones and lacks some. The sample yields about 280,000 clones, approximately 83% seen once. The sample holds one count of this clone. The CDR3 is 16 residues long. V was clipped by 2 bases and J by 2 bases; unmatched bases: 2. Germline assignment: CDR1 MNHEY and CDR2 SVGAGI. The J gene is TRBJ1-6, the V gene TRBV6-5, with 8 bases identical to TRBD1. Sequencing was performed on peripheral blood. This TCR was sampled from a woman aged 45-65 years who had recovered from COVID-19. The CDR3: CASSYGQGTYNSPLHF. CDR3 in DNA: TGTGCCAGCAGTTACGGACAGGGAACCTATAATTCACCCCTCCACTTT.